Included here is one TCR beta chain sequence, with context. Cohort allocation depended upon clinical history that participants reported. The length of the CDR3 is 12 residues. Between the trimmed V and J ends, which lost 4 bases and 8 bases, there was a span of 14 bases. Germline CDR1 SQVTM, CDR2 ANQGSEA. How the authors handled the data: Cell counts per sample came from amplifying reference gene primers. The data were produced by immunoSEQ multiplex PCR, yet TCRdb's version contains in-frame clones alone and is incomplete. V and J calls and clone size are given by that table; D and trimming were obtained from the DNA. The sample has some 250,000 clones, approximately 90% seen once. The data originate from a study of blood T cell repertoires in COVID-19. Looking at the study overall: T cells, B-cell-depleted T cells, or PBMCs provided the cDNA or gDNA that served as material.

V is TRBV29-1 and J is TRBJ1-1, with D unclear. The specimen was PBMCs or T cells enriched from blood (not recorded which). This receptor was obtained from a human donor in a cohort exposed to, infected with or recovered from COVID-19 (not recorded which). The donor label of this sample is uncertain. CDR3 in amino acids: CSVGGEAREAFF. The CDR3 nucleotides are TGCAGCGTTGGTGGGGAGGCCCGAGAAGCTTTCTTT.